This TCR beta chain was found in a study of cytomegalovirus exposure and HLA in healthy donors. Whole-study results and caveats: The authors later linked a missense DCLRE1C variant to TCR beta V- and J-gene trimming.

Turning to this clone: Its antigen remains unidentified.

The PCR had 60 Vbeta and 13 Jbeta primers. Libraries were prepared by immunoSEQ multiplex PCR; TCRdb keeps only in-frame clonotypes and omits some of them. Of some 100,000 clones listed, roughly 78% were seen once; the top ten hold 4.6%. Source material: PBMCs. The TCR sequence derives from a woman aged 40 to 50 in good health and CMV-seropositive.

CDR3 residues: CASSSGGLAGSDTQYF. The CDR3 coding sequence is TGTGCCAGCAGTTCCGGGGGGCTAGCTGGGTCAGATACGCAGTATTTT. This chain uses TRBV6-5 with TRBJ2-3; possible D gene TRBD2, 7 bases. CDR1 is MNHEY, CDR2 SVGAGI, per germline. V was cut by 4 bases and J by 4 bases, with 18 bases left in between. CDR3 length equals 16 residues.